The present TCR beta chain was sequenced within a study of T cell changes during pregnancy in multiple sclerosis. Only in-frame clones appear in the TCRdb table, and some are missing; sequencing was by immunoSEQ multiplex PCR. In the table there are approximately 34,000 clones, about 91% of which are singletons. Notes on this clone: The sample holds other DNA sequences that translate to the same CDR3.

The sequence was obtained from a female donor with multiple sclerosis, enrolled in a pregnancy study. The starting material was CD4+ T cells from peripheral blood mononuclear cells, obtained after pregnancy.

The CDR3 region is CASSPGQGGSYEQYF. CDR3 coding DNA: TGTGCCAGCTCCCCGGGACAAGGGGGCTCCTACGAGCAGTACTTC. The chain recombines TRBV18 with TRBJ2-7; D may be TRBD1 (6 bases). The CDR3 sequence is 15 residues long. CDR1 is KGHSH, CDR2 LQKENI, per germline. V was clipped by 6 bases and J by 0 bases, with 15 bases between them. The full variable domain, completed using reference TRBV18 and TRBJ2-7, is NAGVMQNPRHLVRRRGQEARLRCSPMKGHSHVYWYRQLPEEGLKFMVYLQKENIIDESGMPKERFSAEFPKEGPSILRIQQVVRGDSAAYFCASSPGQGGSYEQYFGPGTRLTVT.